This T cell receptor beta chain is drawn from a study of metastatic and nonmetastatic thyroid tumors. Study overall: Thyroid patients, malignant and benign, had repertoires compared across blood and tumor or nodule tissue. Notes on the study in general: Versus benign nodules, malignant thyroid tumors reportedly had significantly higher TCR beta diversity, in blood and tumor.

No patient had received any treatment before thyroid surgery. Through MiXCR, TCRdb re-clonotyped the PCR reads. This sample has 10,000 to 15,000 clones, with approximately 26% found just once. As to this clone: Antigen specificity is unknown.

The CDR3 contains 15 residues. Germline-derived CDR1 and CDR2 are DFQATT and SNEGSKA (reference sequence). V was cut by 3 bases and J by 1 base, with 15 bases left in between. V gene TRBV20-1 combines with J gene TRBJ1-1; perhaps TRBD1 as D (6 bases). The TCR sequence derives from a female donor with papillary thyroid cancer or a benign thyroid nodule (not recorded which). Some clones in this sample may be carry-over from other donors' samples. The sample comprised tumor tissue. Here the CDR3 DNA reads TGCAGTGCTAGTACAGGGAATGTAGGGAACACTGAAGCTTTCTTT. Protein sequence: CSASTGNVGNTEAFF.